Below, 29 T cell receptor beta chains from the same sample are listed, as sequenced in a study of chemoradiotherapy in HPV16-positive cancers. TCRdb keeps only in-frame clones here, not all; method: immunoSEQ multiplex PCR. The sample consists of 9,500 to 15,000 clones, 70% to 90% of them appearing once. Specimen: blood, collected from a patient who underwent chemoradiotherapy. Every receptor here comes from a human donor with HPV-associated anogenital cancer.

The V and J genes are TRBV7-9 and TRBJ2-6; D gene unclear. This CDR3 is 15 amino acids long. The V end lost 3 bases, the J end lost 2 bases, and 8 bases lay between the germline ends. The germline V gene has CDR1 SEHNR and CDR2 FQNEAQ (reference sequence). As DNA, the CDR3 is TGTGCCAGCAGCTTCAGAAAAACTGGGGCCAACGTCCTGACTTTC. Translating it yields CASSFRKTGANVLTF.

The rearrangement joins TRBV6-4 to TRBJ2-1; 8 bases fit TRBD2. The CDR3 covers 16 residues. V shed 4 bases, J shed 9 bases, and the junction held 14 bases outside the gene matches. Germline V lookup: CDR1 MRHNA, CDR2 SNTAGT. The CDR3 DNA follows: TGTGCCAGCAGTGTCCGAGCGGGGGTCGGCTTCGGTGAGCAGTTCTTC. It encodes CASSVRAGVGFGEQFF.

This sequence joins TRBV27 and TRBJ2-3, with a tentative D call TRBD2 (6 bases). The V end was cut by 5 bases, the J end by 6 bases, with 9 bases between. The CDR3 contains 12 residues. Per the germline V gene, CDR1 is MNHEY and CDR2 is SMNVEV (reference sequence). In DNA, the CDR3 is TGTGCCAGCAGTCCTCGGGGGGATACGCAGTATTTT. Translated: CASSPRGDTQYF.

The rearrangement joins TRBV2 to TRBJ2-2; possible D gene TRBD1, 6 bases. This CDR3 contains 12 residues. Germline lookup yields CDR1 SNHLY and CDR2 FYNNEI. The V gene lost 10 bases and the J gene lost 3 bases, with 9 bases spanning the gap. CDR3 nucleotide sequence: TGTGCCACCGCAGGGGACACCGGGGAGCTGTTTTTT. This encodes CATAGDTGELFF.

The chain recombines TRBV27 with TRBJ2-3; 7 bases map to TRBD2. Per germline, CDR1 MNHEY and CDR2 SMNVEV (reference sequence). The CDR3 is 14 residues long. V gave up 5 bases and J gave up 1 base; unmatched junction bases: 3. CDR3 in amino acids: CASSTGLGTDTQYF. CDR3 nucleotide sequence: TGTGCCAGCAGTACAGGACTAGGCACAGATACGCAGTATTTT.

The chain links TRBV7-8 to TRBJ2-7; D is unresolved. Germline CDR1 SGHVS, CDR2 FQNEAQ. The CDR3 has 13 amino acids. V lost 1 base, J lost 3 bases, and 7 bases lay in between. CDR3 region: CASSLGFFYEQYF. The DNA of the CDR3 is TGTGCCAGCAGCTTAGGGTTTTTCTACGAGCAGTACTTC. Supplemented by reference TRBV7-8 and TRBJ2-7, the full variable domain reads GAGVSQSPRYKVAKRGQDVALRCDPISGHVSLFWYQQALGQGPEFLTYFQNEAQLDKSGLPSDRFFAERPEGSVSTLKIQRTQQEDSAVYLCASSLGFFYEQYFGPGTRLTVT.

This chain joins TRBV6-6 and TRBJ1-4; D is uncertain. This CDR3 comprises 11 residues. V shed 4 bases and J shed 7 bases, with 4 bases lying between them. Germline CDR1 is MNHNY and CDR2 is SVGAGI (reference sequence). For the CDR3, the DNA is TGTGCCAGCAGTTTGTTTGAAAAACTGTTTTTT. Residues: CASSLFEKLFF.

In DNA, the CDR3 is TGTGCCACCAGCAGACCGTCCGGGACAGGGGTTACCGGGGAGCTGTTTTTT. Translating it yields CATSRPSGTGVTGELFF. The rearrangement uses TRBV15 and TRBJ2-2; TRBD1 matches at 10 bases. Losses at the gene ends were 2 bases for V and 5 bases for J; bases not matched to a gene: 8. The length of the CDR3 is 17 residues. Germline CDR1 is LNHNV and CDR2 is YYDKDF (reference sequence).

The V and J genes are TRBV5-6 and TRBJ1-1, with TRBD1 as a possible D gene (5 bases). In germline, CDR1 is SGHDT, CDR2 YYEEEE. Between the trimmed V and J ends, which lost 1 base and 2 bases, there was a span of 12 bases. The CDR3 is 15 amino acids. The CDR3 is CASSLWRGSNTEAFF. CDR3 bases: TGTGCCAGCAGCTTGTGGCGGGGGTCAAACACTGAAGCTTTCTTT.

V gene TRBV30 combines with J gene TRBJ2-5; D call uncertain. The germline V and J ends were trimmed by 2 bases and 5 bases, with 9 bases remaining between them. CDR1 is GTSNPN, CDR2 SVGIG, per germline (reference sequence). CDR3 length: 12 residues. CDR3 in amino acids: CAWSHLWETQYF. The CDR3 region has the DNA TGTGCCTGGAGTCACCTATGGGAGACCCAGTACTTC.

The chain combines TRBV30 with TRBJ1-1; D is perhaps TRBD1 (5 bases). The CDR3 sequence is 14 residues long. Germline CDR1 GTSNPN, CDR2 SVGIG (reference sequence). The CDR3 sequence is CAYAPGRGYTEAFF. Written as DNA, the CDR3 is TGTGCTTACGCTCCGGGACGGGGGTACACTGAAGCTTTCTTT. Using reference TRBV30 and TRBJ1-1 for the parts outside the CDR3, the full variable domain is SQTIHQWPATLVQPVGSPLSLECTVEGTSNPNLYWYRQAAGRGLQLLFYSVGIGQISSEVPQNLSASRPQDRQFILSSKKLLLSDSGFYLCAYAPGRGYTEAFFGQGTRLTVV.

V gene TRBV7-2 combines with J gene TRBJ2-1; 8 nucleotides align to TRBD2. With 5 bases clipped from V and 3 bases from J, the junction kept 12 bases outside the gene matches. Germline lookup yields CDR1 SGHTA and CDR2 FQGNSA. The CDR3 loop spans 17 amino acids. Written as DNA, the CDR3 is TGTGCCAGCAGCCAAATGAGACTCGCGGGGGGCTACAATGAGCAGTTCTTC. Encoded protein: CASSQMRLAGGYNEQFF. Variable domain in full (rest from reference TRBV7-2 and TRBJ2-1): GAGVSQSPSNKVTEKGKDVELRCDPISGHTALYWYRQSLGQGLEFLIYFQGNSAPDKSGLPSDRFSAERTGGSVSTLTIQRTQQEDSAVYLCASSQMRLAGGYNEQFFGPGTRLTVL.

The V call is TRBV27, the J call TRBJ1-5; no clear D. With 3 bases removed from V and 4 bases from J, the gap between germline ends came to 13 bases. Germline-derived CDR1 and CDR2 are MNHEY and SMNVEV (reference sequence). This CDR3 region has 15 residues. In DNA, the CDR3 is TGTGCCAGCAGTTTCCCGCACGCGCCTAATCAGCCCCAGCATTTT. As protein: CASSFPHAPNQPQHF.

The CDR3 DNA is TGTGCCAGCAGCTTGGTTGGCAGGACCTACGAGCAGTACTTC. Translating it yields CASSLVGRTYEQYF. The rearrangement uses TRBV5-6 and TRBJ2-7; D is uncertain. Germline V gene data show CDR1 as SGHDT and CDR2 as YYEEEE. The CDR3 is made up of 14 amino acids. V was shortened by 0 bases and J by 2 bases, with 9 bases between the two germline ends.

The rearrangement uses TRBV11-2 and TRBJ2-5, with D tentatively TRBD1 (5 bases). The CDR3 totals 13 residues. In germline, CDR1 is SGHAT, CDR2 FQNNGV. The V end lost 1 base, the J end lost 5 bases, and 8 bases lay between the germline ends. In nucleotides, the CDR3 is TGTGCCAGCAGCTTAGGACAGCCGGAGACCCAGTACTTC. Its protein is CASSLGQPETQYF.

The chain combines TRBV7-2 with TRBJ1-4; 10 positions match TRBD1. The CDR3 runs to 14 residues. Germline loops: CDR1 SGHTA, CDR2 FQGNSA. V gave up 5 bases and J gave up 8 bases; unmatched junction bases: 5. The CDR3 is CASSPTGGFEKLFF. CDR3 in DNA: TGTGCCAGCAGCCCGACAGGGGGCTTCGAAAAACTGTTTTTT.

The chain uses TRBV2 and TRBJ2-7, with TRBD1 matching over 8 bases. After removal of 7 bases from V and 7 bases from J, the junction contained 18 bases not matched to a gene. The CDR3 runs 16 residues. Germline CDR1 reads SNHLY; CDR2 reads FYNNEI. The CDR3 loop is CASIRPRGRGQFEQYF. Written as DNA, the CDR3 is TGTGCCAGCATCAGGCCCCGGGGCAGGGGGCAGTTTGAGCAGTACTTC.

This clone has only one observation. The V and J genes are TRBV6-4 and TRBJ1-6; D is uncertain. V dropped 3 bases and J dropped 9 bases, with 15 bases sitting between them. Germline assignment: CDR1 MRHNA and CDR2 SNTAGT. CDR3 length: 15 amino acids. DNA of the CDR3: TGTGCCAGCAGTGATTCAGTTCTTATAAGTTCACCCCTCCACTTT. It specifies CASSDSVLISSPLHF.

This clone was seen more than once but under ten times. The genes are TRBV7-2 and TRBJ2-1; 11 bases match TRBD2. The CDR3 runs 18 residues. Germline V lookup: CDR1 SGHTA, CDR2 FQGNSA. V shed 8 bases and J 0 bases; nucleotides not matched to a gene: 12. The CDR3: CASRGASGGLSSYNEQFF. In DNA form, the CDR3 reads TGTGCCAGCCGCGGGGCTAGCGGGGGGCTTAGCTCCTACAATGAGCAGTTCTTC.

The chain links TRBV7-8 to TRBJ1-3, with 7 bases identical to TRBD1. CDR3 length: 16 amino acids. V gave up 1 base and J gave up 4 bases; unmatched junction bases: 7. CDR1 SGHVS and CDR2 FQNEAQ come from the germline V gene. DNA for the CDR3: TGTGCCAGCAGCTTAGGGCCCCCGGACAGGGGAAACACCATATATTTT. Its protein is CASSLGPPDRGNTIYF.

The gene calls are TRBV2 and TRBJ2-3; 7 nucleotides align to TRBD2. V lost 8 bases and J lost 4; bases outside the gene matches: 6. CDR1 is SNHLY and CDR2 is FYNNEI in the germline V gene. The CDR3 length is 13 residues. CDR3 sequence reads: CASWPGGSDTQYF. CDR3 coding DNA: TGTGCCAGCTGGCCGGGGGGTTCAGATACGCAGTATTTT.

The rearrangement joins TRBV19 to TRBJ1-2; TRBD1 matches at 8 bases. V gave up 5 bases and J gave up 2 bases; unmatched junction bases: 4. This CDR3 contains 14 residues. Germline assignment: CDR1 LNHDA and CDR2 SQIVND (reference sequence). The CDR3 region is CASSLQGANYGYTF. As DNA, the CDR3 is TGTGCCAGTAGTTTGCAGGGGGCGAACTATGGCTACACCTTC.

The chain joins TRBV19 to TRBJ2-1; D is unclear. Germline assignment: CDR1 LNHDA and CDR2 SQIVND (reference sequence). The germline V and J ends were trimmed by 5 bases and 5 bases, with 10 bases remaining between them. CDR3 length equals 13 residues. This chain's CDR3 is CASSGPDNNEQFF. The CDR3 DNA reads TGTGCCAGTAGTGGCCCAGACAACAATGAGCAGTTCTTC. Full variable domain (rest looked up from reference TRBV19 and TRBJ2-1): DGGITQSPKYLFRKEGQNVTLSCEQNLNHDAMYWYRQDPGQGLRLIYYSQIVNDFQKGDIAEGYSVSREKKESFPLTVTSAQKNPTAFYLCASSGPDNNEQFFGPGTRLTVL.

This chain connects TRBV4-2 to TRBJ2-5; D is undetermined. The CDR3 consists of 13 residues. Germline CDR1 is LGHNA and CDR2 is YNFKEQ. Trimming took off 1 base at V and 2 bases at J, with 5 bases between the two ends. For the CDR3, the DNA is TGTGCCAGCAGCCAAGCCTCGCAAGAGACCCAGTACTTC. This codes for CASSQASQETQYF.

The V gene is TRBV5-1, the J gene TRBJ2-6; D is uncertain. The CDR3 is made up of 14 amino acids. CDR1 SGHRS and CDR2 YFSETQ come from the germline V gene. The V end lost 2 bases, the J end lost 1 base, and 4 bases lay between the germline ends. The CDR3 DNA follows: TGCGCCAGCAGCTTTTTGTCTGGGGCCAACGTCCTGACTTTC. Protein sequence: CASSFLSGANVLTF.

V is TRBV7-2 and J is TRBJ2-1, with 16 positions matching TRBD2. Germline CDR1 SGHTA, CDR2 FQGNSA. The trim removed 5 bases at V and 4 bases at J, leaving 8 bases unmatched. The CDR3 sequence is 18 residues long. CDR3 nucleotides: TGTGCCAGCAGCCAGCCGGGACTAGCGGGGGGGCGGTACAATGAGCAGTTCTTC. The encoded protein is CASSQPGLAGGRYNEQFF.

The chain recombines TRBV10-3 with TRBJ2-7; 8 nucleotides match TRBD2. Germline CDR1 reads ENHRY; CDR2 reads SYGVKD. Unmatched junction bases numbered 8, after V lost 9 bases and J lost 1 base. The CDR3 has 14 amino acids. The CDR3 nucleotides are TGTGCCATAAGGACTAGCAAGGGTTCCTACGAGCAGTACTTC. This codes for CAIRTSKGSYEQYF.

The CDR3 protein is CASQPRGNTEAFF. In DNA, the CDR3 is TGTGCCAGCCAGCCAAGGGGGAACACTGAAGCTTTCTTT. The genes are TRBV25-1 and TRBJ1-1; the D gene is possibly TRBD1 (5 bases). The CDR3 is 13 amino acids. Trimming took off 8 bases at V and 1 base at J, with 11 bases between the two ends. Germline CDR1 MGHDK, CDR2 SYGVNS. Full variable domain (outside the CDR3, taken from reference TRBV25-1 and TRBJ1-1): EADIYQTPRYLVIGTGKKITLECSQTMGHDKMYWYQQDPGMELHLIHYSYGVNSTEKGDLSSESTVSRIRTEHFPLTLESARPSHTSQYLCASQPRGNTEAFFGQGTRLTVV.

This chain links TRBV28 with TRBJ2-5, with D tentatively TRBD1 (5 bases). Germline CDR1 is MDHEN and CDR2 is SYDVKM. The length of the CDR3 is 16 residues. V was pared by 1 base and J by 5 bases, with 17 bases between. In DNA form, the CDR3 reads TGTGCCAGCAGTTTATCCAGGGCCAACGGAAAGGAGACCCAGTACTTC. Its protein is CASSLSRANGKETQYF. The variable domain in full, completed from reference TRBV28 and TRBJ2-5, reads DVKVTQSSRYLVKRTGEKVFLECVQDMDHENMFWYRQDPGLGLRLIYFSYDVKMKEKGDIPEGYSVSREKKERFSLILESASTNQTSMYLCASSLSRANGKETQYFGPGTRLLVL.